The 18 T cell receptor beta chains presented below share a single source sample, sequenced in a study of shared clonotypes between healthy human individuals. TCRdb's copy holds only in-frame clones and misses some; the assay was immunoSEQ multiplex PCR. The table records under 1,900,000 clones, 98% of them present only once. Sequences were obtained from naive CD4+ T cells sorted from blood. As to subset: CD45RA+ positively selected. The receptors stem from a man aged 25 to 40 in good health.

This clone has just one count. This sequence joins TRBV7-8 and TRBJ2-1; tentatively, D is TRBD2 (5 bases). Germline V lookup: CDR1 SGHVS, CDR2 FQNEAQ. This CDR3 has 11 amino acids. V dropped 5 bases and J dropped 6 bases, with 5 bases sitting between them. CDR3 loop: CASSGSNEQFF. DNA for the CDR3: TGTGCCAGCAGCGGGAGCAATGAGCAGTTCTTC.

On this clone: An end of the junction differs from the germline gene, which may be a read error. J is TRBJ2-3 and V is TRBV18, with D possibly matching TRBD2 (6 bases). This CDR3 spans 16 amino acids. Germline V gene lookup returns CDR1 KGHSH and CDR2 LQKENI. CDR3 amino acids: CASTPTAGASADTQYF. The CDR3 coding sequence is TGTGCCAGCACACCTACAGCCGGGGCTAGCGCAGATACGCAGTATTTT.

The CDR3 sequence is CASSPLRDPWLAGGSTDTQYF. The CDR3 nucleotides are TGTGCCAGCAGTCCGCTTAGGGACCCCTGGCTAGCGGGAGGGTCCACAGATACGCAGTATTTT. The chain joins TRBV27 to TRBJ2-3, with 12 nucleotides matching TRBD2. The CDR3 covers 21 residues. V lost 5 bases to trimming and J lost 2 bases; unmatched junction nucleotides: 20. Germline V lookup: CDR1 MNHEY, CDR2 SMNVEV (reference sequence).

This clone was recorded only once. Distinct nucleotide sequences in the sample also encode this CDR3. V and J are TRBV18 and TRBJ2-7, with 8 nucleotides matching TRBD2. The CDR3 runs 13 residues. V dropped 3 bases and J dropped 3; count of bases not matched to a gene: 1. Germline values: CDR1 KGHSH, CDR2 LQKENI. The CDR3 protein is CASSPTSDYEQYF. In DNA form, the CDR3 reads TGTGCCAGCTCACCGACTAGCGACTACGAGCAGTACTTC.

The rearrangement joins TRBV7-2 to TRBJ2-1; TRBD2 agrees at 10 bases. The trim removed 2 bases at V and 1 base at J, leaving 2 bases unmatched. Germline V lookup: CDR1 SGHTA, CDR2 FQGNSA. The CDR3 consists of 16 residues. CDR3 nucleotides: TGTGCCAGCAGCTTACTAGCGGGAGTTTCCTACAATGAGCAGTTCTTC. This gives the protein CASSLLAGVSYNEQFF.

J is TRBJ2-7 and V is TRBV15; D may be TRBD2 (5 bases). V lost 0 bases and J lost 2, with 14 bases in between. This CDR3 contains 16 residues. Germline V gene data show CDR1 as LNHNV and CDR2 as YYDKDF (reference sequence). CDR3 DNA: TGTGCCACCAGCAGAGAGGTTCTAGCAGCAACCTACGAGCAGTACTTC. Protein product: CATSREVLAATYEQYF.

The V and J genes are TRBV4-3 and TRBJ2-5; D uncertain. CDR3 length: 14 residues. Germline V CDR1 and CDR2: LGHNA, YSLEER. V was shortened by 10 bases and J by 7 bases, with 22 bases between the two germline ends. Written as DNA, the CDR3 is TGCGCCAACCGCCGCAGAGTGTTTTCAGGGACCCAGTACTTC. This encodes CANRRRVFSGTQYF.

The V and J genes are TRBV5-4 and TRBJ1-1; D is undetermined. Per the germline V gene, CDR1 is SGHNT and CDR2 is YYREEE (reference sequence). Trimming pared 5 bases from V and 1 base from J, leaving 6 bases between. The CDR3 totals 12 residues. CDR3 sequence (DNA): TGTGCCAGCAGTACCGGGAACACTGAAGCTTTCTTT. Translated, it gives CASSTGNTEAFF.

The rearrangement uses TRBV5-6 and TRBJ1-2, with D unclear. This CDR3 spans 13 amino acids. The ends were cut back, 3 bases at V and 8 bases at J, with 14 bases in the middle. Germline loops: CDR1 SGHDT, CDR2 YYEEEE. The CDR3 region is CASSSIRMEGYTF. The DNA of the CDR3 is TGTGCCAGCAGCTCGATCCGGATGGAGGGCTACACCTTC.

The chain employs TRBV2 and TRBJ2-7; 10 bases are shared with TRBD1. The CDR3 extends over 14 amino acids. Trimming removed 5 bases from V and 0 bases from J; junction bases left unmatched: 1. Germline V gives CDR1 SNHLY, CDR2 FYNNEI. Here the CDR3 reads CASSRQGASYEQYF. CDR3 sequence (DNA): TGTGCCAGCAGTCGACAGGGGGCCTCCTACGAGCAGTACTTC.

This rearrangement joins TRBV7-2 to TRBJ2-2, with D possibly being TRBD2 (7 bases). V shed 5 bases and J shed 6 bases, with 16 bases lying between them. From germline, CDR1 is SGHTA and CDR2 FQGNSA. CDR3 length: 15 residues. DNA for the CDR3: TGTGCCAGCAGCCTAGGGGGGGGTCCCCCCGGGGAGCTGTTTTTT. It codes for CASSLGGGPPGELFF. Based on the CDR3 plus reference TRBV7-2 and TRBJ2-2, the full variable domain is GAGVSQSPSNKVTEKGKDVELRCDPISGHTALYWYRQSLGQGLEFLIYFQGNSAPDKSGLPSDRFSAERTGGSVSTLTIQRTQQEDSAVYLCASSLGGGPPGELFFGEGSRLTVL.

The chain links TRBV28 to TRBJ2-1; the match to TRBD2 covers 12 bases. CDR1 MDHEN and CDR2 SYDVKM come from the germline V gene. This CDR3 is 16 amino acids long. V dropped 1 base and J dropped 9; count of bases not matched to a gene: 7. The CDR3 reads CASSLLTSGSIGEQFF. The DNA for the CDR3 is TGTGCCAGCAGTTTATTGACTAGCGGGAGTATCGGTGAGCAGTTCTTC.

The V and J genes are TRBV4-2 and TRBJ2-5; 9 nucleotides match TRBD2. CDR3 length equals 17 residues. The V gene end was trimmed by 0 bases and the J gene end by 5 bases; junction bases not matched to a gene: 10. From germline, CDR1 is LGHNA and CDR2 YNFKEQ. The CDR3 region has the DNA TGTGCCAGCAGCCAAGAATCCCTAGCGGGAAGCGAGGAGACCCAGTACTTC. Translation gives CASSQESLAGSEETQYF.

The chain links TRBV2 to TRBJ2-7; D call uncertain. V dropped 1 base and J dropped 7 bases, with 17 bases sitting between them. There are 15 residues in the CDR3. Germline CDR1 and CDR2: SNHLY and FYNNEI. CDR3 sequence reads: CASSEGVVVGWEQYF. DNA of the CDR3: TGTGCCAGCAGTGAAGGGGTGGTGGTCGGATGGGAGCAGTACTTC.

This clone was seen only once. V is TRBV15 and J is TRBJ2-3, with D maybe TRBD2 (5 bases). The CDR3 spans 16 residues. V was cut by 7 bases and J by 0 bases, with 17 bases left in between. Germline V gene lookup returns CDR1 LNHNV and CDR2 YYDKDF (reference sequence). The CDR3 region is CATKRGGFSSTDTQYF. CDR3 in DNA: TGTGCCACCAAAAGAGGAGGATTTTCTAGCACAGATACGCAGTATTTT.

V and J are TRBV30 and TRBJ2-1; a possible D gene is TRBD1 (6 bases). Trimming pared 1 base from V and 4 bases from J, leaving 8 bases between. Germline-derived CDR1 and CDR2 are GTSNPN and SVGIG (reference sequence). CDR3 length equals 13 residues. The CDR3 sequence: CAWSGQVYNEQFF. The CDR3, as DNA: TGTGCCTGGAGTGGACAGGTATACAATGAGCAGTTCTTC.

The chain combines TRBV7-9 with TRBJ2-7; the D call may be TRBD1 or TRBD2 (5 bases each). This CDR3 spans 19 amino acids. Germline lookup yields CDR1 SEHNR and CDR2 FQNEAQ (reference sequence). With 2 bases removed from V and 3 bases from J, the gap between germline ends came to 26 bases. DNA of the CDR3: TGTGCCAGCAGCTTATATCGGGGCTCTTCGCTCGAGAAGGGCTACGAGCAGTACTTC. Translated: CASSLYRGSSLEKGYEQYF.

The chain carries TRBV28 and TRBJ2-7; D is unresolved. This CDR3 is built from 17 residues. The V end lost 0 bases, the J end lost 6 bases, and 21 bases lay between the germline ends. Per germline, CDR1 MDHEN and CDR2 SYDVKM. Here the CDR3 reads CASSLWGSRSFLSEQYF. The CDR3 coding sequence is TGTGCCAGCAGTTTATGGGGGTCGAGATCTTTCTTGTCCGAGCAGTACTTC.